The source of this T cell receptor beta chain is a study of monozygotic twins with inflammatory bowel disease. Points on this clonotype: Antigen unknown.

There were roughly 4,000 ng of total RNA used for each TCR library. cDNA was produced in eight separate reactions per sample. The template switching step added UMIs that contained a 6-nucleotide sample barcode. TCRdb re-called the 5' RACE reads and gives one entry per CDR3 protein, without DNA. The sample table includes under 350,000 distinct CDR3 sequences. The CDR3 is 13 amino acids. Germline CDR1 reads SGHRS; CDR2 reads YFSETQ. General study findings and limits: Against healthy co-twins, IBD patients had lower TCRbeta diversity (measured by inverse Simpson).

This clonotype was obtained from a human donor with ulcerative colitis or Crohn's disease, or a healthy co-twin of an affected twin (not recorded which). The sequenced sample was blood. The V and J genes are TRBV5-1 and TRBJ2-5; TCRdb's D call of TRBD2 is untestable without DNA. CDR3 in amino acids: CASSLVSEGTQYF.